This paragraph covers one T cell receptor beta chain sequence. This CDR3 spans 14 amino acids. Germline CDR1 reads MNHEY; CDR2 reads SMNVEV (reference sequence). Trimming removed 5 bases at V and 2 bases at J, with 13 bases between. This sample was included in a study of shared clonotypes between healthy human individuals. Study at large: Donor ages ranged 18 to 49 years: two women, a few men.

HIV-negative, healthy adults without recent acute infections or vaccinations were the donors. DNA input for the unsorted PBMC replicate PCRs was 250 to 350 ng, approximately 29,000 T cell genomes. Here immunoSEQ multiplex PCR was the method, and the copy in TCRdb shows in-frame clones only, minus some. Among 450,000 to 500,000 clones, around 73% were seen once, and the ten largest hold around 12%. The chain combines TRBV27 with TRBJ2-7; D uncertain. The receptor's source is a woman aged 35 to 49 in good health. Some clones in this sample may be carry-over from other donors' samples. The sequenced sample was PBMCs. This CDR3 is CASSRNGGPYEQYF. In nucleotides, the CDR3 is TGTGCCAGCAGTCGGAACGGCGGCCCCTACGAGCAGTACTTC.